The clone carrying this T cell receptor (beta chain) was detected ten times or more. TCRdb called the RT-PCR reads again in MiXCR, with one record for every CDR3 protein. The data hold 200,000 to 250,000 distinct CDR3 sequences, with roughly an eighth observed a single time. J was trimmed by 0 bases and V by 4 bases; bases with no gene match: 7. The CDR3 contains 17 residues. CDR1 SGHNT and CDR2 YENEEA come from the germline V gene. This sample was included in a study of patients and donors after allogeneic stem cell transplantation. The chain couples TRBV11-3 to TRBJ2-3; 10 bases agree with TRBD2. Sequenced sample: blood, either unsorted or a sorted T cell fraction (not recorded which). The clonotype comes from a human donor who was either an allogeneic HSCT recipient or a stem cell or donor lymphocyte infusion donor (not recorded which). It is not recorded whose cells these are; they may come from a transplant donor. The CDR3 sequence: CASSSPRLAGSTDTQYF. For the CDR3, the DNA is TGTGCCAGCAGCTCCCCCCGACTAGCGGGCAGCACAGATACGCAGTATTTT.